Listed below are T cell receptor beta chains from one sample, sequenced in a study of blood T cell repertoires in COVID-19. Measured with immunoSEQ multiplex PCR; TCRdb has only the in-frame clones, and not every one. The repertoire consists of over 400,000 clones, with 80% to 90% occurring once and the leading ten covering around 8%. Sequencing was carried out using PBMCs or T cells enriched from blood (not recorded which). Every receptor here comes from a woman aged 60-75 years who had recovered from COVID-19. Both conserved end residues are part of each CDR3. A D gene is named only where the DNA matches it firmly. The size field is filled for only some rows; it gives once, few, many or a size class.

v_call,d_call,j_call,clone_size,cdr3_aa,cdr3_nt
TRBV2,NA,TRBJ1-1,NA,CASTLLPNTEAFF,TGTGCCAGCACCCTCCTCCCGAACACTGAAGCTTTCTTT
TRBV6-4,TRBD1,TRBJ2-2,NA,CASIHRGSNTGELFF,TGTGCCAGCATCCACAGGGGGTCGAACACCGGGGAGCTGTTTTTT
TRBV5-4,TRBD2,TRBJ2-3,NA,CASSLRASGGTDTQYF,TGTGCCAGCAGCTTGAGGGCTAGCGGGGGCACAGATACGCAGTATTTT
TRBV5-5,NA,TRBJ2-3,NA,CASSVQPGFTTDTQYF,TGTGCCAGCAGCGTACAACCAGGGTTTACCACAGATACGCAGTATTTT
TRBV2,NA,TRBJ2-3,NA,CASSPTGLTDTQYF,TGTGCCAGCAGTCCCACAGGGCTGACAGATACGCAGTATTTT
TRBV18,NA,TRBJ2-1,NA,CASSPSDNEQFF,TGTGCCAGCTCACCATCGGACAATGAGCAGTTCTTC
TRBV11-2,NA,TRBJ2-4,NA,CASSLSGGPLYIQYF,TGTGCCAGCAGCTTATCCGGGGGTCCTCTTTACATTCAGTACTTC
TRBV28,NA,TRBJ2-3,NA,CASSRPLAGWHPPDTQYF,TGTGCCAGCAGTCGACCCCTGGCAGGGTGGCACCCCCCAGATACGCAGTATTTT
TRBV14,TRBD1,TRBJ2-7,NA,CALRKERQGVDYEQYF,TGTGCCCTACGGAAAGAGCGACAGGGGGTTGACTACGAGCAGTACTTC
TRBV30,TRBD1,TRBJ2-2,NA,CAWSSGQGPGELFF,TGTGCCTGGAGTTCGGGACAGGGCCCCGGGGAGCTGTTTTTT
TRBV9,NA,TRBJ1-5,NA,CASSATGTGQPQHF,TGTGCCAGCAGCGCTACAGGGACGGGGCAGCCCCAGCATTTT
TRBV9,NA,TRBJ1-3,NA,CASSASGTTIFSGNTIYF,TGTGCCAGCAGCGCATCCGGGACTACTATATTCTCTGGAAACACCATATATTTT
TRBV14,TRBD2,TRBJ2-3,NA,CASSQDRAGRLDTQYF,TGTGCCAGCAGCCAAGATCGAGCGGGGAGGTTAGATACGCAGTATTTT
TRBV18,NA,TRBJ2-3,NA,CASSFDSLLGDTQYF,TGTGCCAGCTCATTCGACAGTCTCCTCGGGGATACGCAGTATTTT
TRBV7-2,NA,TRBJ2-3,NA,CASSLRDLNTDTQYF,TGTGCCAGCAGCTTGAGGGACTTAAACACAGATACGCAGTATTTT
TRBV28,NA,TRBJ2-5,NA,CASIRGTGETQYF,TGTGCCAGCATCAGAGGAACCGGGGAGACCCAGTACTTC
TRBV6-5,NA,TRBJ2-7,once,CASSYSSSAYEQYF,TGTGCCAGCAGTTACTCATCCTCGGCCTACGAGCAGTACTTC
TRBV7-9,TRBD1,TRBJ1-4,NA,CASSLGDREGEKLFF,TGTGCCAGCAGCTTAGGGGACAGGGAAGGAGAAAAACTGTTTTTT
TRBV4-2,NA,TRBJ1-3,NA,CASSQDEPQLIYF,TGTGCCAGCAGCCAAGATGAGCCCCAACTCATATATTTT
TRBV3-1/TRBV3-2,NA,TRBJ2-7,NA,CASSLRGVNEQYF,TGTGCCAGCAGCCTCAGGGGTGTAAACGAGCAGTACTTC
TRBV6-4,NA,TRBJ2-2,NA,CASSERSAAGELFF,TGTGCCAGCAGTGAAAGGAGCGCAGCCGGGGAGCTGTTTTTT
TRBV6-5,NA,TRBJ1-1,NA,CASTSVLTTNTEAFF,TGTGCCAGCACCTCGGTCCTAACCACGAACACTGAAGCTTTCTTT
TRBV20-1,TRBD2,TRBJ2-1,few,CSAYGAGGRFF,TGCAGTGCTTACGGTGCGGGGGGCCGGTTCTTC
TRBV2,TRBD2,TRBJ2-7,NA,CASSIAGGWDEQYF,TGTGCCAGCAGTATCGCGGGGGGCTGGGACGAGCAGTACTTC
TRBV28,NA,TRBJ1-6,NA,CASYRGLGSSYNSPLHF,TGTGCCAGCTATCGAGGGCTAGGAAGCTCCTATAATTCACCCCTCCACTTT
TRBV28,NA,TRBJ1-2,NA,CASSLPTDGYTF,TGTGCCAGCAGCTTACCAACAGATGGCTACACCTTC
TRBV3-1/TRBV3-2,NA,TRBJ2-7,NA,CASSPIPGWEQYF,TGTGCCAGCAGCCCGATCCCAGGCTGGGAGCAGTACTTC
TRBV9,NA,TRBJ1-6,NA,CASSVGGYNSPLHF,TGTGCCAGCAGCGTGGGGGGCTATAATTCACCCCTCCACTTT
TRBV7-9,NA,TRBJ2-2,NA,CASSPLAGKAPGELFF,TGTGCCAGCAGCCCACTGGCAGGGAAGGCACCCGGGGAGCTGTTTTTT
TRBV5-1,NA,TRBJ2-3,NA,CASSGVGATDTQYF,TGCGCCAGCAGCGGGGTGGGGGCCACAGATACGCAGTATTTT
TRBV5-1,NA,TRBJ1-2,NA,CASSFRDTNYGYTF,TGCGCCAGCAGCTTCCGGGACACCAACTATGGCTACACCTTC
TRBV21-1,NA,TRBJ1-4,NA,CASSLKWTGHEKLFF,TGTGCCAGCAGCCTTAAATGGACAGGACACGAAAAACTGTTTTTT
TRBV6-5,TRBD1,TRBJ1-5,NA,CASSGGQGSNQPQHF,TGTGCCAGCAGCGGAGGACAGGGGAGTAATCAGCCCCAGCATTTT
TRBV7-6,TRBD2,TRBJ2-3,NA,CASSLARVAGSGDTQYF,TGTGCCAGCAGCTTAGCGCGCGTAGCGGGGTCGGGAGATACGCAGTATTTT
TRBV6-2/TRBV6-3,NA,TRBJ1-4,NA,CASSDWGVVEKLFF,TGTGCCAGCAGTGATTGGGGAGTTGTCGAAAAACTGTTTTTT